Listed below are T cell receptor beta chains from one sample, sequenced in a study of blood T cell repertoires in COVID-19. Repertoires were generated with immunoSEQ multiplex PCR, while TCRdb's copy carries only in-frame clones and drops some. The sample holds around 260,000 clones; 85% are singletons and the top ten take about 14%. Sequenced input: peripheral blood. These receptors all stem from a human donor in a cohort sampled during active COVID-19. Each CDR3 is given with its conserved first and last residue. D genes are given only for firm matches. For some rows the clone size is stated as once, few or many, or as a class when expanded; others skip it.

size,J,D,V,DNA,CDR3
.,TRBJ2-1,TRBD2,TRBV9,TGTGCCAGCAGACCCCCTGGACTAGAATACAATGAGCAGTTCTTC,CASRPPGLEYNEQFF
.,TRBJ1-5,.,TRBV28,TGTGCCAGCAGTTTGGCACAATCTAGCAATCAGCCCCAGCATTTT,CASSLAQSSNQPQHF
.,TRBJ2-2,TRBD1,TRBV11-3,TGTGCCAGCAGCCCGCGACAGGGGGCGGACGGGGAGCTGTTTTTT,CASSPRQGADGELFF
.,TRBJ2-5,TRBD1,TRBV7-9,TGTGCCAGCACCGAGACAGGGTCCCCTTCCGAGACCCAGTACTTC,CASTETGSPSETQYF
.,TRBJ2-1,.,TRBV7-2,TGTGCCAGCAGCGGGGGGTCCTACAATGAGCAGTTCTTC,CASSGGSYNEQFF
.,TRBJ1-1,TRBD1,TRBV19,TGTGCCAGTAGCGCCACAGGGGGGACGAGAACTGAAGCTTTCTTT,CASSATGGTRTEAFF
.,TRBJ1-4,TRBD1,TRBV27,TGTGCCAGCAGTTCCGGGACAGGTCGTGCAACTAATGAAAAACTGTTTTTT,CASSSGTGRATNEKLFF
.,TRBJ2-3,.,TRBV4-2,TGTGCCAGCAGCCAAAGACTCACCACAGATACGCAGTATTTT,CASSQRLTTDTQYF
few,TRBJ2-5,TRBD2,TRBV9,TGTGCCAGCAGTACCGGGACTACCAGAGAGACCCAGTACTTC,CASSTGTTRETQYF
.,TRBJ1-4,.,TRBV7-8,TGTGCCAGCAGCTTGCGGACATCCTCCAGTAATGAAAAACTGTTTTTT,CASSLRTSSSNEKLFF
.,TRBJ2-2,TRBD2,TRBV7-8,TGTGCCAGCAGCTTCCTAACTAGCGGCAACACCGGGGAGCTGTTTTTT,CASSFLTSGNTGELFF
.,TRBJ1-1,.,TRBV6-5,TGTGCCAGCAGGTACCGGGAGGCTAAGGAAGCTTTCTTT,CASRYREAKEAFF
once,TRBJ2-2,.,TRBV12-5,TGTGCTAGTGCCCAGGATGCCGGGGAGCTGTTTTTT,CASAQDAGELFF
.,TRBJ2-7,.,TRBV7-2,TGTGCCAGCAGCCAATGGGACAAAGGGGGAAACGAGCAGTACTTC,CASSQWDKGGNEQYF
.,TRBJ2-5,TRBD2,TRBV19,TGTGCCAGTAGTAGGAAGGGCGGGAGGGAGACCCAGTACTTC,CASSRKGGRETQYF
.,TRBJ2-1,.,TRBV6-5,TGTGCCAGCAGGGGGCATGAGCAGTTCTTC,CASRGHEQFF
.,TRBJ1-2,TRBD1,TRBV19,TGTGCCAGTAGTACGACAGGGTTCAGCTATGGCTACACCTTC,CASSTTGFSYGYTF
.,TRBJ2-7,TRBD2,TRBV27,TGTGCCAGCAGTTCGAAGACTAGCGGGAGCTACGAGCAGTACTTC,CASSSKTSGSYEQYF
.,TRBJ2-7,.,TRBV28,TGTGCCAGCACCACTTCGGCGGACGAGCAGTACTTC,CASTTSADEQYF
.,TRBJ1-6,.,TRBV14,TGTGCCAGCAGCTCCCTTCTATCACCCCTCCACTTT,CASSSLLSPLHF
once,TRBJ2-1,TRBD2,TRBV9,TGTGCCAGCAGCGTAGCGACTAGCGGGAGCAATGAGCAGTTCTTC,CASSVATSGSNEQFF
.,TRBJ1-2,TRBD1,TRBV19,TGTGCCAGTAGTATTGGGACAGGAAAAAACTACACCTTC,CASSIGTGKNYTF
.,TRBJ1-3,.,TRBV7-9,TGTGCCAGCAGCACTGGACAGCCGAGCTCTGGAAACACCATATATTTT,CASSTGQPSSGNTIYF
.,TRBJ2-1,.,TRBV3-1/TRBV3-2,TGTGCCAGCAGCCAATCTAGCGTCTCCTACAATGAGCAGTTCTTC,CASSQSSVSYNEQFF
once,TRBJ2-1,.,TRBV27,TGTGCCAGCAGTTTGACCCGGAGGCCTCTCACCTACAATGAGCAGTTCTTC,CASSLTRRPLTYNEQFF
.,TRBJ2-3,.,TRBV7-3,TGTGCCAGCAGCTTATTGGGGGGGCCCACAGATACGCAGTATTTT,CASSLLGGPTDTQYF